The TCR beta chain described here comes from a study of beta chain features in type 1 diabetes. Background on the study: Similarity in age, gender and cell yields was seen between patients and healthy donors. The number of sorted cells examined across all samples was some 100 million.

Trimming cost V 4 bases and J 5 bases; bases outside gene matches: 4. Germline V lookup: CDR1 MNHEY, CDR2 SVGAGI. The CDR3 has 14 amino acids. Based on CD45RO/CCR7/CD25/CD127/CD95/CD27, CD4+ regulatory, stem cell-like memory, naive and central memory cells were sorted. Findings and limits, study-wide: Type 1 diabetes patients had VDJ junctions that carried fewer insertions and more deletions. Among patients with Type 1 diabetes, TCRB CDR3s were moderately but significantly shorter in every one of the four CD4+ subsets.

This clone turned up a few times. Its specificity is unknown. This sample includes further DNA sequences coding for the same CDR3. Expressed TCRB transcripts got sequenced, as all isolated RNA was reverse transcribed. Sequencing was performed with immunoSEQ multiplex PCR; in TCRdb, only in-frame clones are kept and a portion is missing. The profile shows almost 350,000 clones, about a tenth of them singletons. This clonotype originated in a man younger than 45 with type 1 diabetes. The J gene is TRBJ1-4, the V gene TRBV6-5; 7 nucleotides line up with TRBD1. The material sequenced was central memory CD4+ T cells from blood. This CDR3 is CASSWTGANEKLFF. The CDR3 DNA reads TGTGCCAGCAGTTGGACAGGCGCAAATGAAAAACTGTTTTTT.